This T cell receptor (beta chain) was observed in a study of T cell changes during pregnancy in multiple sclerosis. Measured with immunoSEQ multiplex PCR; TCRdb has only the in-frame clones, and not every one. The sample yields nearly 110,000 clones, around 93% seen once. With respect to this clone: Given the absence of the conserved phenylalanine or tryptophan at the CDR3 end, a read error is likely. Because the CDR3's place on the DNA is in doubt, the DNA is left out and the CDR3 is given as listed by TCRdb.

The CDR3 extends over 12 residues, inclusive of both ends. Germline V lookup: CDR1 LNHNV, CDR2 YYDKDF (reference sequence). The material sequenced was peripheral blood, taken in the third trimester of pregnancy. The TCR sequence derives from a female donor in good health, enrolled as a control in a pregnancy study. The chain couples TRBV15 to TRBJ1-3; the table names TRBD1, a call not compared with the DNA. CDR3 residues: CATSRYPGQGGG.